This record covers a single T cell receptor (beta chain). This CDR3 comprises 14 residues. Germline-derived CDR1 and CDR2 are SGHNT and YENEEA. Trimming shortened V by 3 bases and J by 4 bases, and 12 bases separated the two germline ends. The source of the sample is a study of blood T cell repertoires in COVID-19. Overall study context: Specimens from acute and convalescent COVID-19 originated in the United States, Italy and Spain. In each case, the material was cDNA or gDNA derived from T cells, B-cell-depleted T cells, or PBMCs.

Profiling relied on immunoSEQ multiplex PCR, and the TCRdb table lists in-frame clones only, not all of them. The sample records over 200,000 clones, around 88% being singletons. Sample: peripheral blood. The receptor was derived from a man aged 35 to 55 with active or convalescent COVID-19. The chain employs TRBV11-3 and TRBJ1-1; weak D call: TRBD1 (6 bases). The CDR3 sequence is CASSFRTGSTEAFF. CDR3 sequence (DNA): TGTGCCAGCAGCTTTAGAACAGGGAGCACTGAAGCTTTCTTT.